This entry describes one TCR beta chain. Its antigen is still unknown. Sequencing used immunoSEQ multiplex PCR; TCRdb keeps in-frame clones, though not all of them. Altogether 100,000 or so clones are present, around 87% being singletons, with the ten largest covering roughly 10%. The data were obtained in a study of T cell responses to AZD1222 COVID-19 vaccine. Notes on the study in general: Targets within unmutated variant regions were reportedly found for nearly half of spike-specific TCRs.

Germline CDR1 and CDR2: SQVTM and ANQGSEA. The V and J ends lost 7 bases and 0 bases, in that order; junction bases with no gene match: 7. This CDR3 is 14 amino acids long. The chain uses TRBV29-1 and TRBJ2-7; 9 bases line up with TRBD1. This receptor was taken from an adult who received the AZD1222 COVID-19 vaccine. Sample: peripheral blood, taken 28 days after the second AZD1222 dose. The DNA of the CDR3 is TGCAGCGGGGGTGGGGACAGGGACTCCTACGAGCAGTACTTC. This encodes CSGGGDRDSYEQYF.